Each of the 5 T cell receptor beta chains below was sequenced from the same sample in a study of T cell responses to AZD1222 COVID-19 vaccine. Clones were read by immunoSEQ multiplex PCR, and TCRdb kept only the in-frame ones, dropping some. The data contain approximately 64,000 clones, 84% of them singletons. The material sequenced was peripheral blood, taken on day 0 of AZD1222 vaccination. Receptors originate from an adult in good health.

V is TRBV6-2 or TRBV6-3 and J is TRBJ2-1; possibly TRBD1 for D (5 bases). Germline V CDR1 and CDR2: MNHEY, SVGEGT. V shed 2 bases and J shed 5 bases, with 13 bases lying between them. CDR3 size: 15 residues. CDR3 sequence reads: CASSYPRTPNNEQFF. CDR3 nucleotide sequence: TGTGCCAGCAGTTACCCAAGGACACCGAACAATGAGCAGTTCTTC.

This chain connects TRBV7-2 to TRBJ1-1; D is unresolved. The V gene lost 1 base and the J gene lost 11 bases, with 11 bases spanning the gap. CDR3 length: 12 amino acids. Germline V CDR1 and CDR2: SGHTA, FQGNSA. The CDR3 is CASSLVKLDAFF. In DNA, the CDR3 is TGTGCCAGCAGCTTAGTTAAGCTGGATGCTTTCTTT. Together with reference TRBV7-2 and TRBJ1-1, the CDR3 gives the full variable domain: GAGVSQSPSNKVTEKGKDVELRCDPISGHTALYWYRQSLGQGLEFLIYFQGNSAPDKSGLPSDRFSAERTGGSVSTLTIQRTQQEDSAVYLCASSLVKLDAFFGQGTRLTVV.

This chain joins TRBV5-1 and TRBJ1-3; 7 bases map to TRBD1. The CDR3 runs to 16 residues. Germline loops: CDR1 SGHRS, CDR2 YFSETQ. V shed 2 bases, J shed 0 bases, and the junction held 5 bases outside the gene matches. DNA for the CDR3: TGCGCCAGCAGCTTAGGGACAGAGGTCTCTGGAAACACCATATATTTT. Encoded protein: CASSLGTEVSGNTIYF. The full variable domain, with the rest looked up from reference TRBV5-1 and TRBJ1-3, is KAGVTQTPRYLIKTRGQQVTLSCSPISGHRSVSWYQQTPGQGLQFLFEYFSETQRNKGNFPGRFSGRQFSNSRSEMNVSTLELGDSALYLCASSLGTEVSGNTIYFGEGSWLTVV.

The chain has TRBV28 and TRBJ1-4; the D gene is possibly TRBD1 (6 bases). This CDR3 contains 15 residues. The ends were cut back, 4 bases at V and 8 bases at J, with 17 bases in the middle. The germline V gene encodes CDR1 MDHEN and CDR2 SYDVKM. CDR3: CASSSPGGLREKLFF. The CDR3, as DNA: TGTGCCAGCAGTTCCCCCGGGGGGCTCAGAGAAAAACTGTTTTTT. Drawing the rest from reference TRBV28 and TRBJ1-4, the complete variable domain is DVKVTQSSRYLVKRTGEKVFLECVQDMDHENMFWYRQDPGLGLRLIYFSYDVKMKEKGDIPEGYSVSREKKERFSLILESASTNQTSMYLCASSSPGGLREKLFFGSGTQLSVL.

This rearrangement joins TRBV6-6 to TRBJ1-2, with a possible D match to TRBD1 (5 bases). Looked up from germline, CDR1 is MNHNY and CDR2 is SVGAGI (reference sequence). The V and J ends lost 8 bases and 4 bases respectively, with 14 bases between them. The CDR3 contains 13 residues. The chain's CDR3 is CASGRVGAYGYTF. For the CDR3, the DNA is TGTGCCAGCGGAAGGGTAGGGGCCTATGGCTACACCTTC.